The rows below give T cell receptor beta chains drawn from one sample of a study of blood T cell repertoires in COVID-19. Some clones are missing from TCRdb's copy, which holds only in-frame ones; the method was immunoSEQ multiplex PCR. The sample has some 300,000 clones, roughly 89% seen once. Material for sequencing was PBMCs or T cells enriched from blood (not recorded which). Source of these receptors: a woman in her 50s who had been exposed to COVID-19. Each CDR3 is given without its conserved first and last residue. A D gene is named only where the DNA matches it firmly. Expanded clones are given a class, and other clones once, few, many or no size at all.

j_gene: TRBJ2-1
abundance: .
v_gene: TRBV9
d_gene: TRBD2
CDR3aa: ASSVASGAYNEQF

j_gene: TRBJ2-7
abundance: .
v_gene: TRBV11-2
d_gene: TRBD1
CDR3aa: ASSSRGQDGQY

j_gene: TRBJ2-3
abundance: .
v_gene: TRBV5-1
d_gene: .
CDR3aa: ASSRGTLNTDTQY

j_gene: TRBJ2-5
abundance: .
v_gene: TRBV2
d_gene: TRBD2
CDR3aa: ARGLAGQETQY

j_gene: TRBJ2-3
abundance: .
v_gene: TRBV3-1/TRBV3-2
d_gene: TRBD1
CDR3aa: ASSQVGTGASAQY

j_gene: TRBJ1-4
abundance: .
v_gene: TRBV3-1/TRBV3-2
d_gene: .
CDR3aa: ASSQEWGRDEKLF

j_gene: TRBJ1-4
abundance: many
v_gene: TRBV29-1
d_gene: TRBD1
CDR3aa: SVLPYDRDEKLF

j_gene: TRBJ2-7
abundance: .
v_gene: TRBV2
d_gene: TRBD1
CDR3aa: ASLGQGKY

j_gene: TRBJ2-5
abundance: .
v_gene: TRBV10-3
d_gene: TRBD1
CDR3aa: AIRGTGPQETQY

j_gene: TRBJ1-4
abundance: .
v_gene: TRBV6-1
d_gene: TRBD1
CDR3aa: ASSEDRLQGARTNEKLF

j_gene: TRBJ1-1
abundance: .
v_gene: TRBV30
d_gene: .
CDR3aa: AWGQGSTEAF

j_gene: TRBJ1-1
abundance: .
v_gene: TRBV7-8
d_gene: .
CDR3aa: ASSLDRRGGTEAF

j_gene: TRBJ1-6
abundance: .
v_gene: TRBV28
d_gene: TRBD1
CDR3aa: ASSTRQGLSSYNSPLH

j_gene: TRBJ1-3
abundance: .
v_gene: TRBV5-6
d_gene: .
CDR3aa: ASSPRVSGNTIY

j_gene: TRBJ1-1
abundance: .
v_gene: TRBV10-3
d_gene: .
CDR3aa: AISDPGAGVIMNTEAF

j_gene: TRBJ1-2
abundance: .
v_gene: TRBV5-1
d_gene: TRBD1
CDR3aa: ASSLDRDYGYT

j_gene: TRBJ2-2
abundance: .
v_gene: TRBV21-1
d_gene: .
CDR3aa: ASSNLARTGELF

j_gene: TRBJ2-7
abundance: .
v_gene: TRBV27
d_gene: .
CDR3aa: ASSSAGTGIYEQY

j_gene: TRBJ1-5
abundance: .
v_gene: TRBV9
d_gene: .
CDR3aa: ASSVADSGPQH

j_gene: TRBJ2-7
abundance: .
v_gene: TRBV7-8
d_gene: TRBD2
CDR3aa: ASSLAGTNSYEQY

j_gene: TRBJ1-1
abundance: .
v_gene: TRBV3-1/TRBV3-2
d_gene: .
CDR3aa: ASSRGGGIPEAF

j_gene: TRBJ2-3
abundance: few
v_gene: TRBV7-6
d_gene: .
CDR3aa: ASSLGPVGTDTQY

j_gene: TRBJ2-1
abundance: .
v_gene: TRBV5-4
d_gene: .
CDR3aa: ASSLSGSSSYNEQF

j_gene: TRBJ1-5
abundance: .
v_gene: TRBV19
d_gene: TRBD1
CDR3aa: ASRGRDRVNQPQH

j_gene: TRBJ2-2
abundance: once
v_gene: TRBV7-8
d_gene: .
CDR3aa: ASSLAGSTSTGELF

j_gene: TRBJ1-5
abundance: .
v_gene: TRBV19
d_gene: TRBD1
CDR3aa: ASSLKWTGTNQPQH

j_gene: TRBJ1-1
abundance: .
v_gene: TRBV24-1
d_gene: .
CDR3aa: ATSKGWANTEAF

j_gene: TRBJ1-6
abundance: .
v_gene: TRBV7-2
d_gene: TRBD1
CDR3aa: ASSWGQGLGSYNSPLH

j_gene: TRBJ1-2
abundance: once
v_gene: TRBV7-8
d_gene: .
CDR3aa: ASSLDIGGYT

j_gene: TRBJ2-2
abundance: .
v_gene: TRBV25-1
d_gene: .
CDR3aa: ASSEWGGPDGELF

j_gene: TRBJ2-6
abundance: few
v_gene: TRBV6-5
d_gene: .
CDR3aa: ASTKQGGGANVLT

j_gene: TRBJ2-1
abundance: few
v_gene: TRBV7-9
d_gene: .
CDR3aa: ASSLQEGGSYNEQF

j_gene: TRBJ1-6
abundance: few
v_gene: TRBV5-6
d_gene: TRBD1
CDR3aa: ASSNGQALNSPLH

j_gene: TRBJ2-1
abundance: many
v_gene: TRBV11-2
d_gene: .
CDR3aa: ASSLRGDSSYNEQF

j_gene: TRBJ2-3
abundance: .
v_gene: TRBV19
d_gene: TRBD2
CDR3aa: ASSTPAGRTTDTQY

j_gene: TRBJ2-7
abundance: .
v_gene: TRBV19
d_gene: TRBD1
CDR3aa: ASRPTGTGGVYEQY

j_gene: TRBJ1-5
abundance: .
v_gene: TRBV6-6
d_gene: .
CDR3aa: ASRVASGNQPQH

j_gene: TRBJ2-7
abundance: .
v_gene: TRBV5-1
d_gene: .
CDR3aa: ASSLGRDYEQY

j_gene: TRBJ2-1
abundance: .
v_gene: TRBV29-1
d_gene: .
CDR3aa: SVTLEGDEQF

j_gene: TRBJ2-5
abundance: .
v_gene: TRBV27
d_gene: .
CDR3aa: ASSLSLSGVGTKTQY

j_gene: TRBJ1-6
abundance: .
v_gene: TRBV2
d_gene: .
CDR3aa: ASSEQGLSPLH

j_gene: TRBJ1-1
abundance: .
v_gene: TRBV19
d_gene: .
CDR3aa: ASSPPVGGWTEAF

j_gene: TRBJ1-2
abundance: .
v_gene: TRBV6-5
d_gene: TRBD1
CDR3aa: ATRDRTESGT

j_gene: TRBJ2-7
abundance: .
v_gene: TRBV14
d_gene: TRBD1
CDR3aa: ASSQARGQLYEQY

j_gene: TRBJ2-5
abundance: .
v_gene: TRBV5-1
d_gene: TRBD2
CDR3aa: ASSLAHNSGDQETQY

j_gene: TRBJ2-5
abundance: few
v_gene: TRBV7-9
d_gene: .
CDR3aa: ASSRDSYQETQY

j_gene: TRBJ1-2
abundance: .
v_gene: TRBV28
d_gene: TRBD1
CDR3aa: ASSWTGYGYT

j_gene: TRBJ1-5
abundance: few
v_gene: TRBV28
d_gene: TRBD1
CDR3aa: ASSSKQGFNQPQH

j_gene: TRBJ2-3
abundance: medium-sized
v_gene: TRBV9
d_gene: TRBD2
CDR3aa: ASSVEGTSGTDTQY

j_gene: TRBJ2-5
abundance: .
v_gene: TRBV7-9
d_gene: .
CDR3aa: ASSLEAGPFQETQY

j_gene: TRBJ1-5
abundance: .
v_gene: TRBV15
d_gene: .
CDR3aa: ATREEGRGPQH

j_gene: TRBJ2-5
abundance: .
v_gene: TRBV10-2
d_gene: .
CDR3aa: ASRPVTRVGETQY

j_gene: TRBJ2-5
abundance: .
v_gene: TRBV6-4
d_gene: .
CDR3aa: ASSVASRRQETQY

j_gene: TRBJ2-5
abundance: .
v_gene: TRBV12-3/TRBV12-4
d_gene: .
CDR3aa: ASSLLETQY

j_gene: TRBJ2-7
abundance: .
v_gene: TRBV7-2
d_gene: .
CDR3aa: ASSLGIASYEQY

j_gene: TRBJ2-7
abundance: .
v_gene: TRBV11-2
d_gene: .
CDR3aa: ASSLAGTFYEQY

j_gene: TRBJ1-2
abundance: .
v_gene: TRBV7-9
d_gene: .
CDR3aa: ASSLGTEPGRGYT

j_gene: TRBJ2-1
abundance: .
v_gene: TRBV2
d_gene: .
CDR3aa: ASGGTSGTVVGINNEQF

j_gene: TRBJ2-4
abundance: .
v_gene: TRBV15
d_gene: TRBD1
CDR3aa: ATSRGRDRASKNIQY

j_gene: TRBJ1-1
abundance: .
v_gene: TRBV11-2
d_gene: TRBD1
CDR3aa: ASSIRTGGGSNTEAF